This T cell receptor beta chain was identified in a study of patients and donors after allogeneic stem cell transplantation. The length of the CDR3 is 12 residues. Germline assignment: CDR1 LNHNV and CDR2 YYDKDF (reference sequence). V dropped 0 bases and J dropped 8 bases, with 5 bases sitting between them. A single record per CDR3 protein comes from TCRdb applying MiXCR to the RT-PCR reads. This repertoire shows about 230,000 distinct CDR3 sequences, over 12% found once; its top ten account for more than 9%. This clonotype was detected many times. The sequenced sample was blood, either unsorted or a sorted T cell fraction (not recorded which). The rearrangement uses TRBV15 and TRBJ2-1; D is unclear. This sequence originates from a human donor who was either an allogeneic HSCT recipient or a stem cell or donor lymphocyte infusion donor (not recorded which). It is not recorded whose cells these are; they may come from a transplant donor. CDR3 protein: CATSRETDEQFF. Here the CDR3 DNA reads TGTGCCACCAGCAGAGAAACCGATGAGCAGTTCTTC.